This T cell receptor beta chain was profiled in a study of neurological immune-mediated disorders. About the study: There were around 34 multiple sclerosis patients; around 31 were relapsing-remitting and 3 were secondary progressive.

This clonotype has a count of ten or more. Its antigen is undetermined. CDR1 and CDR2 from the germline V gene are SGHTA and FQGNSA. The length of the CDR3 is 14 residues. With 5 bases removed from V and 2 bases from J, the gap between germline ends came to 11 bases. Synthesis of cDNA used 5'RACE (with 10-nucleotide random UMIs). TCRdb recomputed calls from the 5' RACE reads with MiXCR, one row per CDR3 protein. The profile covers 25,000 to 40,000 distinct CDR3 sequences, with 1.5% appearing a single time and 7.5% to 10% taken by the ten largest. Study conclusions and caveats: No sharing of CDR3 amino acid sequences was observed among expanded clones across subjects, suggesting private repertoires in all groups. Healthy controls had more TCR clonal expansion than multiple sclerosis, which showed the least, whereas HTLV-1-associated myelopathy showed the most.

This chain joins TRBV7-2 and TRBJ2-3; possibly TRBD2 for D (6 bases). Sequenced input: PBMCs. The clonotype comes from a woman between 25 and 40 years old with multiple sclerosis. In DNA form, the CDR3 reads TGTGCCAGCAGCCAACCGGGGGTCACAGATACGCAGTATTTT. Encoded protein: CASSQPGVTDTQYF.